The rows below give T cell receptor beta chains drawn from one sample of a study of blood T cell repertoires in COVID-19. Only in-frame clones appear in the TCRdb table, and some are missing; sequencing was by immunoSEQ multiplex PCR. This sample has approximately 480,000 clones, with around 90% found just once. The sample consisted of PBMCs or T cells enriched from blood (not recorded which). Every receptor here comes from a woman under 30 who had recovered from COVID-19. Each CDR3 is given with its conserved first and last residue. A D gene is named only where the DNA matches it firmly. Some rows have no size entry. The others give once, few or many, or a class for an expanded clone.

V gene,J gene,clone size,D gene,CDR3 protein,CDR3 DNA
TRBV3-1/TRBV3-2,TRBJ2-6,.,TRBD1,CATLHRGRSGANVLTF,TGTGCCACCCTACACAGGGGGAGATCTGGGGCCAACGTCCTGACTTTC
TRBV12-3/TRBV12-4,TRBJ1-1,.,.,CASTYTIYTEAFF,TGTGCCAGCACTTACACGATTTACACTGAAGCTTTCTTT
TRBV2,TRBJ1-4,.,.,CASSGSWEGLNEKLFF,TGTGCCAGCAGTGGGTCTTGGGAGGGACTGAATGAAAAACTGTTTTTT
TRBV12-3/TRBV12-4,TRBJ2-5,.,.,CASSLSIAETQYF,TGTGCCAGCAGTTTAAGTATAGCAGAGACCCAGTACTTC
TRBV4-1,TRBJ1-5,.,.,CASSQDHREGKPQHF,TGCGCCAGCAGCCAAGATCACAGGGAAGGTAAGCCCCAGCATTTT
TRBV4-1,TRBJ2-7,.,.,CASSQKWTGPGQVPYEQYF,TGCGCCAGCAGCCAGAAGTGGACTGGACCGGGTCAAGTCCCCTACGAGCAGTACTTC
TRBV5-1,TRBJ2-5,.,TRBD2,CASSLPGTSGGQETQYF,TGCGCCAGCAGCTTACCCGGGACTAGCGGGGGTCAAGAGACCCAGTACTTC
TRBV5-1,TRBJ1-1,.,.,CASSLQGGTEAFF,TGCGCCAGCAGCTTGCAAGGGGGAACTGAAGCTTTCTTT
TRBV6-4,TRBJ2-3,.,.,CASSPNSLSFEQYF,TGTGCCAGCAGTCCAAACTCCCTATCGTTTGAGCAGTATTTT
TRBV27,TRBJ1-2,few,.,CASSLNRYYGYTF,TGTGCCAGCAGTTTAAACAGATACTATGGCTACACCTTC
TRBV30,TRBJ2-4,.,TRBD2,CAWTGGNIQYF,TGTGCCTGGACGGGAGGGAACATTCAGTACTTC
TRBV6-7,TRBJ2-1,.,TRBD1,CASSRIRDRGMDEQFF,TGTGCCAGCAGTCGTATTAGGGACAGGGGAATGGATGAGCAGTTCTTC
TRBV2,TRBJ1-3,.,.,CASSEGPGQGNTIYF,TGTGCCAGCAGTGAAGGTCCGGGTCAAGGAAACACCATATATTTT
TRBV3-1/TRBV3-2,TRBJ2-3,.,TRBD2,CASSQRGGGDTQYF,TGTGCCAGCAGCCAGCGGGGGGGCGGGGATACGCAGTATTTT
TRBV5-5,TRBJ1-2,.,.,CASSLQSQGEDGYTF,TGTGCCAGCAGCCTTCAATCCCAAGGGGAGGATGGCTACACCTTC
TRBV29-1,TRBJ2-7,once,TRBD1,CSVSGTGAYEQYF,TGCAGCGTTTCCGGGACAGGGGCCTACGAGCAGTACTTC
TRBV7-2,TRBJ1-5,.,.,CASSLTDQPQHF,TGTGCCAGCAGCTTAACGGATCAGCCCCAGCATTTT
TRBV4-1,TRBJ2-3,.,TRBD1,CASSPRTYGQGLDTQYF,TGCGCCAGCAGCCCAAGAACATATGGACAGGGGCTAGATACGCAGTATTTT
TRBV5-1,TRBJ1-2,.,.,CASSLDPGSSYGYTF,TGCGCCAGCAGCCTGGACCCCGGGTCCTCCTATGGCTACACCTTC
TRBV28,TRBJ1-6,.,.,CASRSSEGTYSPLHF,TGTGCCAGCAGAAGTTCTGAGGGGACTTATTCACCCCTCCACTTT
TRBV5-1,TRBJ1-1,.,.,CASSLVRRADTEAFF,TGCGCCAGCAGCTTGGTGAGGAGGGCGGACACTGAAGCTTTCTTT
TRBV29-1,TRBJ1-2,.,TRBD1,CSAWTGRRNYGYTF,TGCAGCGCCTGGACAGGGCGGAGAAACTATGGCTACACCTTC
TRBV9,TRBJ1-5,.,.,CASSVGTGNQPQHF,TGTGCCAGCAGCGTAGGCACTGGCAATCAGCCCCAGCATTTT
TRBV28,TRBJ1-4,.,.,CASNQDPGVGQLGEKLFF,TGTGCCAGCAATCAAGACCCGGGGGTAGGTCAGCTTGGTGAAAAACTGTTTTTT
TRBV28,TRBJ1-6,once,TRBD1,CASSDRVGDSPLHF,TGTGCCAGCAGCGACAGGGTCGGAGATTCACCCCTCCACTTT
TRBV6-5,TRBJ1-1,.,.,CASSYERGRISTEAFF,TGTGCCAGCAGTTACGAGCGGGGGCGAATTAGTACTGAAGCTTTCTTT